Below are 24 T cell receptor beta chains sequenced from a single sample in a study of beta chain features in type 1 diabetes. These TCRs' antigens remain unknown. Points from the study as a whole: The study found moderately but significantly shorter TCRB CDR3s in all four CD4+ subsets of Type 1 diabetes patients.

The sequenced template was cDNA made from the entire isolated RNA. Clones were sequenced by immunoSEQ multiplex PCR, and TCRdb holds only the in-frame ones, with some missing. This table holds about 280,000 clones, 15% found once. Material for sequencing was naive CD4+ T cells from blood. The origin of the receptors is a man in his late teens or twenties with type 1 diabetes.

This clone was seen more than once but under ten times. This chain joins TRBV6-5 and TRBJ2-7; D is perhaps TRBD1 (5 bases). There are 16 residues in the CDR3. V was cut by 0 bases and J by 2 bases, with 14 bases left in between. Germline-derived CDR1 and CDR2 are MNHEY and SVGAGI. The CDR3 region is CASSYSFQGTTYEQYF. The CDR3 DNA sequence: TGTGCCAGCAGTTACTCTTTCCAGGGAACGACCTACGAGCAGTACTTC.

CDR3 in amino acids: CASSPSGTTDTQYF. CDR3 coding DNA: TGTGCCAGCAGCCCTTCCGGTACCACAGATACGCAGTATTTT. V is TRBV6-5 and J is TRBJ2-3; unclear D gene. The length of the CDR3 is 14 residues. V shed 6 bases and J shed 2 bases, with 12 bases lying between them. The germline V gene has CDR1 MNHEY and CDR2 SVGAGI.

This clone was picked up a small number of times. The chain has TRBV30 and TRBJ1-3; D not certain. With 2 bases removed from V and 0 bases from J, the gap between germline ends came to 8 bases. Germline V CDR1 and CDR2: GTSNPN, SVGIG (reference sequence). The CDR3 covers 14 residues. This CDR3 reads CAWSWRLSGNTIYF. The CDR3 nucleotides read TGTGCCTGGAGTTGGAGGCTCTCTGGAAACACCATATATTTT.

This clone was seen more than once but under ten times. The V gene is TRBV7-9, the J gene TRBJ2-5, with 8 bases matching TRBD2. The CDR3 spans 18 residues. V was pared by 4 bases and J by 5 bases, with 18 bases of the junction left unmatched. The germline V gene has CDR1 SEHNR and CDR2 FQNEAQ (reference sequence). The CDR3 sequence: CASSSRGMVAGLGETQYF. The DNA of the CDR3 is TGTGCCAGCAGCTCGAGGGGCATGGTAGCGGGACTGGGGGAGACCCAGTACTTC.

The rearrangement uses TRBV7-2 and TRBJ1-5; D remains ambiguous. Looked up from germline, CDR1 is SGHTA and CDR2 is FQGNSA. Trimming left V 2 bases short and J 4 bases short, with 9 bases between. The CDR3 length is 14 residues. The CDR3 sequence is CASSLSTSNQPQHF. DNA for the CDR3: TGTGCCAGCAGCTTAAGCACCTCAAATCAGCCCCAGCATTTT. Together with reference TRBV7-2 and TRBJ1-5, the CDR3 gives the full variable domain: GAGVSQSPSNKVTEKGKDVELRCDPISGHTALYWYRQSLGQGLEFLIYFQGNSAPDKSGLPSDRFSAERTGGSVSTLTIQRTQQEDSAVYLCASSLSTSNQPQHFGDGTRLSIL.

The chain couples TRBV5-1 to TRBJ2-7; weak D call: TRBD2 (7 bases). Trimming stripped 4 bases from V and 2 bases from J, with 16 bases between. This CDR3 is built from 15 residues. CDR1 is SGHRS, CDR2 YFSETQ, per germline. As DNA, the CDR3 is TGCGCCAGCAGCGGGGGGCTAGCGGTCCCCTACGAGCAGTACTTC. Protein product: CASSGGLAVPYEQYF.

The sample holds a few counts of this clone. V is TRBV5-1 and J is TRBJ2-1; 8 bases agree with TRBD1. The V gene's germline CDR1 is SGHRS and CDR2 YFSETQ. V lost 7 bases to trimming and J lost 3 bases; unmatched junction nucleotides: 12. The CDR3 is made up of 16 amino acids. The CDR3 protein is CASEGEQGEYYNEQFF. CDR3 sequence (DNA): TGCGCCAGCGAGGGGGAACAGGGGGAGTACTACAATGAGCAGTTCTTC.

The rearrangement links TRBV6-1 to TRBJ2-5, with 10 bases lining up with TRBD2. CDR3 length: 18 amino acids. With 1 base clipped from V and 1 base from J, the junction kept 9 bases outside the gene matches. Per the germline V gene, CDR1 is MNHNS and CDR2 is SASEGT. CDR3 DNA sequence: TGTGCCAGCAGTGAAGTAGCTAGCGGGGGTCCCTCCCAAGAGACCCAGTACTTC. It yields the protein CASSEVASGGPSQETQYF.

The chain couples TRBV4-2 to TRBJ2-5; 9 bases line up with TRBD2. Per the germline V gene, CDR1 is LGHNA and CDR2 is YNFKEQ. V trimming: 3 bases; J trimming: 2 bases; junction bases outside the gene matches: 4. This CDR3 has 15 amino acids. CDR3 coding DNA: TGTGCCAGCAGCCAGGCTAGCGGGGTACAAGAGACCCAGTACTTC. Translated: CASSQASGVQETQYF.

The rearrangement uses TRBV5-6 and TRBJ2-7, with 12 nucleotides matching TRBD1. CDR3 length: 16 residues. V shed 4 bases, J shed 5 bases, and the junction held 10 bases outside the gene matches. Germline-derived CDR1 and CDR2 are SGHDT and YYEEEE. The CDR3 reads CASSVIGTGGAHEQYF. CDR3 sequence (DNA): TGTGCCAGCAGCGTTATCGGGACAGGGGGCGCCCACGAGCAGTACTTC.

This clone was observed a few times. The chain uses TRBV5-1 and TRBJ1-4; 7 bases fit TRBD1. The junction had 12 bases not matched to a gene; V was cut back by 3 bases and J by 10 bases. Germline V CDR1 and CDR2: SGHRS, YFSETQ. This CDR3 contains 15 residues. CDR3 region: CASSSTGELMGKLFF. The CDR3 DNA follows: TGCGCCAGCAGCTCTACAGGGGAATTGATGGGAAAACTGTTTTTT.

This clone showed up just a few times. J is TRBJ2-2 and V is TRBV7-2; 7 bases agree with TRBD2. The CDR3 loop spans 16 amino acids. Per the germline V gene, CDR1 is SGHTA and CDR2 is FQGNSA. The J segment lost 6 bases and the V segment lost 1 base, leaving 8 bases of the junction unmatched. The CDR3 loop reads CASSLGLAVYPGELFF. CDR3 nucleotides: TGTGCCAGCAGCTTAGGGCTAGCGGTTTACCCCGGGGAGCTGTTTTTT. Full variable domain (remainder filled in from reference TRBV7-2 and TRBJ2-2): GAGVSQSPSNKVTEKGKDVELRCDPISGHTALYWYRQSLGQGLEFLIYFQGNSAPDKSGLPSDRFSAERTGGSVSTLTIQRTQQEDSAVYLCASSLGLAVYPGELFFGEGSRLTVL.

This clone was observed a handful of times. The chain recombines TRBV10-3 with TRBJ2-1; TRBD1 matches at 12 bases. In germline, CDR1 is ENHRY, CDR2 SYGVKD. With V trimmed by 6 bases and J by 8 bases, 2 bases remained unmatched. The CDR3 is 13 amino acids. The CDR3 DNA sequence: TGTGCCATCAGGGGGACAGGGGGCCATGAGCAGTTCTTC. Protein product: CAIRGTGGHEQFF.

The rearrangement joins TRBV27 to TRBJ1-5; tentative D call: TRBD1 (6 bases). CDR3 size: 14 residues. The V end lost 6 bases, the J end lost 1 base, and 10 bases lay between the germline ends. The germline V gene has CDR1 MNHEY and CDR2 SMNVEV (reference sequence). The CDR3 spells CASSIGQSNQPQHF. DNA of the CDR3: TGTGCCAGCAGCATTGGACAGAGCAATCAGCCCCAGCATTTT.

This clone showed up just a few times. The chain links TRBV7-8 to TRBJ2-3; a weak D match, TRBD2 (5 bases). The V gene's germline CDR1 is SGHVS and CDR2 FQNEAQ. V lost 1 base to trimming and J lost 0 bases, with 8 bases between them. The CDR3 spans 15 residues. Here the CDR3 reads CASSLGRLSTDTQYF. The CDR3 DNA is TGTGCCAGCAGCTTAGGGAGGCTAAGCACAGATACGCAGTATTTT.

The V gene is TRBV6-6, the J gene TRBJ2-3; 12 positions agree with TRBD2. The germline V gene has CDR1 MNHNY and CDR2 SVGAGI (reference sequence). V shed 3 bases and J 1 base; nucleotides not matched to a gene: 2. CDR3 length: 16 amino acids. CDR3: CASSYRLAGGTDTQYF. In nucleotides, the CDR3 is TGTGCCAGCAGTTATAGACTAGCGGGAGGCACAGATACGCAGTATTTT.

This clone was seen only a few times. The chain has TRBV7-2 and TRBJ2-1; D possibly corresponds to TRBD2 (6 bases). Looked up from germline, CDR1 is SGHTA and CDR2 is FQGNSA. The CDR3 has 14 amino acids. The V end was cut by 0 bases, the J end by 10 bases, with 13 bases between. The CDR3 DNA sequence: TGTGCCAGCAGCTTAGCCTTGCGGAGGGGAGAGCAGTTCTTC. Its protein product is CASSLALRRGEQFF.

This clone was counted between two and nine times. The chain uses TRBV21-1 and TRBJ1-4. TRBV21-1 is given as a pseudogene. The CDR3 runs 14 residues. CDR3 nucleotide sequence: TGTGCCAGCACCGGGAGGGAGGGAGAGGAAAAACTGTTTTTT. It codes for CASTGREGEEKLFF.

This chain uses TRBV5-1 with TRBJ1-5; no definite D call. Looked up from germline, CDR1 is SGHRS and CDR2 is YFSETQ. This CDR3 comprises 14 residues. The ends were cut back, 2 bases at V and 3 bases at J, with 9 bases in the middle. CDR3 in amino acids: CASSFGGINQPQHF. In DNA form, the CDR3 reads TGCGCCAGCAGCTTTGGCGGAATCAATCAGCCCCAGCATTTT.

With respect to this clone: At the DNA level, this CDR3 is encoded by other sequences in the same sample as well. The rearrangement links TRBV15 to TRBJ2-2, with unresolved D. Germline V gene sequence: CDR1 LNHNV, CDR2 YYDKDF (reference sequence). This CDR3 comprises 13 residues. Trimming pared 0 bases from V and 7 bases from J, leaving 6 bases between. This CDR3 is CATSRDLVGELFF. CDR3 coding DNA: TGTGCCACCAGCAGAGATCTTGTCGGGGAGCTGTTTTTT.

This clone was detected ten times or more. This rearrangement joins TRBV7-9 to TRBJ2-1, with 8 positions matching TRBD2. With 8 bases clipped from V and 4 bases from J, the junction kept 1 base outside the gene matches. The germline gives CDR1 SEHNR, CDR2 FQNEAQ (reference sequence). The CDR3 extends over 12 amino acids. For the CDR3, the DNA is TGTGCCAGCCCTAGCGGGTACAATGAGCAGTTCTTC. Amino acid sequence: CASPSGYNEQFF.

This clone occurred a few times. The chain joins TRBV29-1 to TRBJ2-5; possibly TRBD1 for D (6 bases). The CDR3 is made up of 14 amino acids. With 4 bases removed from V and 0 bases from J, the gap between germline ends came to 12 bases. Germline V gene lookup returns CDR1 SQVTM and CDR2 ANQGSEA. The CDR3 nucleotides are TGCAGCGTTGGAGGACAGTGGTACCAAGAGACCCAGTACTTC. It is translated as CSVGGQWYQETQYF.

The chain couples TRBV11-3 to TRBJ2-6; the match to TRBD1 covers 7 bases. V shed 6 bases and J 4 bases; nucleotides not matched to a gene: 9. The CDR3 has 16 residues. The germline CDR1 and CDR2 sequences are SGHNT and YENEEA. Written as DNA, the CDR3 is TGTGCCAGCAGGGACAGGAGATACTCCGGGGCCAACGTCCTGACTTTC. It is translated as CASRDRRYSGANVLTF.

This sequence joins TRBV7-2 and TRBJ2-7; D is possibly TRBD2 (6 bases). The CDR3 spans 15 residues. Germline V gene data show CDR1 as SGHTA and CDR2 as FQGNSA. The ends were cut back, 1 base at V and 5 bases at J, with 15 bases in the middle. The CDR3 protein is CASSLVGGLRDEQYF. CDR3 DNA: TGTGCCAGCAGCTTAGTCGGGGGACTTAGAGACGAGCAGTACTTC.